This TCR beta chain originates from a study of cytomegalovirus exposure and HLA in healthy donors. Points from the study as a whole: Roughly uniform depth of sequencing across donors was assumed in presence/absence analyses. Most TCR sequences proved rare, with some public TCRs found in many donors.

The PCR employed 60 Vbeta primers together with 13 Jbeta primers. The data were produced by immunoSEQ multiplex PCR, yet TCRdb's version contains in-frame clones alone and is incomplete. This table holds 110,000 or so clones, under 70% found once. Germline CDR1 and CDR2: SGHRS and YFSETQ. J gave up 2 bases and V 5 bases, and 6 bases lay outside the gene matches. CDR3 length: 14 amino acids. As to this clone: Its antigen is unknown.

Source material: PBMCs. The sequence came from a man between 18 and 35 years old in good health and CMV-seropositive. V gene TRBV5-1 combines with J gene TRBJ2-7, with 8 bases lining up with TRBD1. DNA of the CDR3: TGCGCCAGCAGTCGAGCGACAGGGGCCTACGAGCAGTACTTC. Protein product: CASSRATGAYEQYF.